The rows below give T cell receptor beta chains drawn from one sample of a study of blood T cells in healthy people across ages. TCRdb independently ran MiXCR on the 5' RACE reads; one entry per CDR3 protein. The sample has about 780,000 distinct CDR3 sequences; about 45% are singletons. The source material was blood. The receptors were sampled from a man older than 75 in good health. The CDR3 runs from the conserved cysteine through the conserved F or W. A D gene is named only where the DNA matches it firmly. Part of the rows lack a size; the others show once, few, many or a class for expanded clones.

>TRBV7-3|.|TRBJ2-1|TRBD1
TGTGCCAGCAGCGTAACCGGGACAGAGGGCGAGCAGTTCTTC
CASSVTGTEGEQFF
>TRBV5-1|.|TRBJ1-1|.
TGCGCCAGCAGCTTGGACGGGACAAAAGTGAACACTGAAGCTTTCTTT
CASSLDGTKVNTEAFF
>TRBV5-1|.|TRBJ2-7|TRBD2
TGCGCCAGCAGCCAATCAGGGGCGGGAGGTTACTACGAGCAGTACTTC
CASSQSGAGGYYEQYF
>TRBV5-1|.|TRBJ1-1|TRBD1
TGCGCCAGCAGCACCGAACAGGGGTGGGCTTTCTTT
CASSTEQGWAFF
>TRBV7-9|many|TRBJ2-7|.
TGTGCCAGCAGTCAAATTGGGGGTTGGAGATTCTACGAGCAGTACTTC
CASSQIGGWRFYEQYF
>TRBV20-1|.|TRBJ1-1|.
TGCAGTGCGGCGGGACACTTGAACACTGAAGCTTTCTTT
CSAAGHLNTEAFF
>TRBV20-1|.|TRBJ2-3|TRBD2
TGCAGTGCTACCACGCAAGCGGGGGAGGGTTCAGATACGCAGTATTTT
CSATTQAGEGSDTQYF
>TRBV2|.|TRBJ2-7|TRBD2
TGTGCCAGCAGGCCGGGACTAGCGCTCAATGAGCAGTACTTC
CASRPGLALNEQYF
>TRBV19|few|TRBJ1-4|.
TGTGCCAGTAGTGAAGATGAAAAACTGTTTTTT
CASSEDEKLFF
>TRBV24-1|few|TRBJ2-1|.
TGTGCCACCAGTGATTCGCTTGAGCAGTTCTTC
CATSDSLEQFF
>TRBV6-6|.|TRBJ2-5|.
TGTGCCAGCAGCCGACAGCCGCCGAGGGAGACCCAGTACTTC
CASSRQPPRETQYF
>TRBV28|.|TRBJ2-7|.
TGTGCCAGCAACTCCCCGGGTAGGGGGTCCTACGAGCAGTACTTC
CASNSPGRGSYEQYF
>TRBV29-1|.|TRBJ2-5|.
TGCAGCGTAACCTTGGGGGGGCACGAGACCCAGTACTTC
CSVTLGGHETQYF
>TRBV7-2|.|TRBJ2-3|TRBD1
TGTACCAGCAGCACGGGACAGGGGAGCACAGATACGCAGTATTTT
CTSSTGQGSTDTQYF
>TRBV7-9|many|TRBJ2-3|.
TGTGCCAGCAACAGGGTTACAGATACGCAGTATTTT
CASNRVTDTQYF
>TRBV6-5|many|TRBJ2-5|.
TGTGCCAGCAGTGCACCCGGCGATGTCCAAGAGACCCAGTACTTC
CASSAPGDVQETQYF
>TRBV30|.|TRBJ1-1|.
TGTGCCTGGAGTGTTACGGACAAAACTGAAGCTTTCTTT
CAWSVTDKTEAFF
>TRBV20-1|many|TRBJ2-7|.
TGCAGTGCTAGTGGTTTGCAGCGCTACGAGCAGTACTTC
CSASGLQRYEQYF
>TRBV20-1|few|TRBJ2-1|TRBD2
TGCAGTGCTAGAGATGGAAACGGACTAGCGGGAGTCAACGACAATGAGCAGTTCTTC
CSARDGNGLAGVNDNEQFF
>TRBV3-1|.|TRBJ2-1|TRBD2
TGTGCCAGCAGCCAAGATCAGGGGACTAGCGATTACAATGAGCAGTTCTTC
CASSQDQGTSDYNEQFF
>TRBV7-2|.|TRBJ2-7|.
TGTGCCAGCAGCGGACGTCCCCTCTCCTACGAGCAGTACTTC
CASSGRPLSYEQYF
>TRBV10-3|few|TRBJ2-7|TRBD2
TGTGCCATGGGACTAGCGGGAGACGAGCAGTACTTC
CAMGLAGDEQYF
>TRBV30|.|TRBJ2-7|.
TGTGCCTGGAGTGTTGCGGACCAGACGGAGCAGTACTTC
CAWSVADQTEQYF
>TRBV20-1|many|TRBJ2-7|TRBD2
TGCAGTGCCCCCCGACTAGCGGGTACCTCGCCCGAGCAGTACTTC
CSAPRLAGTSPEQYF
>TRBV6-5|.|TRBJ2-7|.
TGTGCCAGCAGTTCCGAGGGGCGGAGGGTGACTTTATACGAGCAGTACTTC
CASSSEGRRVTLYEQYF
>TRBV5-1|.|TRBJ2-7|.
TGCGCCAGCAACCCAGGGACGTTCACCTACGAGCAGTACTTC
CASNPGTFTYEQYF
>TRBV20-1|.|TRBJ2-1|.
TGCAGTGCTAAAGTCTATAGCGGTGAGCAGTTCTTC
CSAKVYSGEQFF
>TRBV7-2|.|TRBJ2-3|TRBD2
TGTGCCAGCAGCGCCCGAGGACTAGCGGGAGATTTCACAGATACGCAGTATTTT
CASSARGLAGDFTDTQYF
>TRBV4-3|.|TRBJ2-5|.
TGCACCAGCAGCCAAGACACTAGCAAGGAGACCCAGTACTTC
CTSSQDTSKETQYF
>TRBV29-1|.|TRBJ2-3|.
TGCAGCGGAGTGGGGGTCAGCACAGATACGCAGTATTTT
CSGVGVSTDTQYF
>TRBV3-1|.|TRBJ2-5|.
TGTGCCAGCAGCTGGGCCCCGGAAGAGACCCAGTACTTC
CASSWAPEETQYF
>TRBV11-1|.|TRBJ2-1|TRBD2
TGTGCCAGCAGCTTCACAATGGGAGGGAGCTCCTACAATGAGCAGTTCTTC
CASSFTMGGSSYNEQFF
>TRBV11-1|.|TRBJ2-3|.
TGTGCCAGCAGCGTTGCGGGAATGAGGACAGATACGCAGTATTTT
CASSVAGMRTDTQYF
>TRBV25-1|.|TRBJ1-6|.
TGTGCCAGTAGACAGGAAGGAAATTCACCCCTCCACTTT
CASRQEGNSPLHF